A selection of T cell receptor beta chains follows, all from one sample in a study of beta chain features in type 1 diabetes. Sequencing used immunoSEQ multiplex PCR; TCRdb keeps in-frame clones, though not all of them. The data contain about 350,000 clones, about 19% of them singletons. The sample consisted of naive CD4+ T cells from blood. The receptors were sampled from a woman aged 18-29 years in good health. The CDR3 runs from the conserved cysteine through the conserved F or W. The D gene is left open where the match is weak. Not all rows give a size; the values are once, few, many and, for expanded clones, a class.

J gene	D gene	CDR3 length	clone size	V gene	CDR3 DNA	CDR3 protein
TRBJ2-3	-	14	-	TRBV29-1	TGCAGCGTTGTAATTGGACTTACCACAGATACGCAGTATTTT	CSVVIGLTTDTQYF
TRBJ1-1	-	14	-	TRBV7-9	TGTGCCAGCAGCTTTACCTTTGACAGGAATGAAGCTTTCTTT	CASSFTFDRNEAFF
TRBJ2-2	-	13	-	TRBV25-1	TGTGCCAGCAGTGACCGAGACACCGGGGAGCTGTTTTTT	CASSDRDTGELFF
TRBJ1-5	-	15	few	TRBV23-1	TGCGCCAGCAGTAGGTTGACAGCCAGCAATCAGCCCCAGCATTTT	CASSRLTASNQPQHF
TRBJ1-3	-	15	-	TRBV29-1	TGCAGCGTTGAGGGCAGCTCGAGCTCTGGAAACACCATATATTTT	CSVEGSSSSGNTIYF
TRBJ1-1	-	13	-	TRBV25-1	TGTGCCAGCAGGGACAGCTTGAACACTGAAGCTTTCTTT	CASRDSLNTEAFF
TRBJ2-7	TRBD2	15	-	TRBV5-1	TGCGCCAGCAAATACAGCGGACTAGCGTTTTACGAGCAGTACTTC	CASKYSGLAFYEQYF
TRBJ1-1	-	11	-	TRBV30	TGTGCCGGCGATAGGGGCACTGAAGCTTTCTTT	CAGDRGTEAFF
TRBJ2-1	-	17	-	TRBV11-1	TGTGCCAGCAGCTTCTCTCCGGGAGCTCCTTCCTCTCGGGAGCAGTTCTTC	CASSFSPGAPSSREQFF
TRBJ2-2	TRBD1	16	-	TRBV7-8	TGTGCCAGCAGCTTCCCTGGACAGGGGCGAACCGGGGAGCTGTTTTTT	CASSFPGQGRTGELFF
TRBJ2-5	-	11	few	TRBV7-2	TGTGCCAGCAGTCTATCAGAGACCCAGTACTTC	CASSLSETQYF
TRBJ1-1	-	15	-	TRBV9	TGTGCCAGCAGCCTCCGGTCAGGGCCGAACACTGAAGCTTTCTTT	CASSLRSGPNTEAFF
TRBJ2-7	TRBD2	14	few	TRBV29-1	TGCAGCGTCGTCACTAGCGGGCGGAGGTACGAGCAGTACTTC	CSVVTSGRRYEQYF
TRBJ2-3	-	15	few	TRBV11-2	TGTGCCAGCAGCTTCGCGGGCCCAACGGAGGGAACGCAGTATTTT	CASSFAGPTEGTQYF
TRBJ1-4	TRBD1	14	few	TRBV4-3	TGCGCCAGCAGCCAAGAGGGACAGGTTGAAAAACTGTTTTTT	CASSQEGQVEKLFF
TRBJ2-2	-	14	-	TRBV30	TGTGCCTGGAGCGAAGGACATTTCACCGGGGAGCTGTTTTTT	CAWSEGHFTGELFF
TRBJ2-1	TRBD2	15	few	TRBV29-1	TGCAGCGTCGTCCGACTAGCGGGGACCTACAATGAGCAGTTCTTC	CSVVRLAGTYNEQFF
TRBJ2-1	-	15	few	TRBV5-4	TGTGCCAGCAGCTTAGCGGGCTACTCCTACAATGAGCAGTTCTTC	CASSLAGYSYNEQFF